This passage covers 22 T cell receptor beta chains from one sample sequenced in a study of T-cell reconstitution after alpha-beta-depleted transplantation in children. Unique molecular identifiers were incorporated during preparation of the TCRbeta library. MiXCR was run by TCRdb on the PCR reads, yielding one entry per CDR3 protein. The data show about 610,000 distinct CDR3 sequences, over 9.5% seen once. This sample comprised PBMCs from the stem cell graft donor, obtained from the stem cell graft. The receptor source for this set is a human donor who donated a stem cell graft to a child with acute myeloid leukemia.

This clonotype was counted only a few times. Here the CDR3 reads CAWSAGQGNDEAFF. The CDR3 nucleotides are TGTGCCTGGAGTGCCGGGCAGGGCAATGATGAAGCTTTCTTT. The chain recombines TRBV30 with TRBJ1-1; D is possibly TRBD1 (5 bases). The ends were cut back, 1 base at V and 7 bases at J, with 16 bases in the middle. The germline CDR1 and CDR2 sequences are GTSNPN and SVGIG (reference sequence). CDR3 length equals 14 residues.

The count of this clonotype is one. This chain connects TRBV5-1 to TRBJ2-7; the match to TRBD1 covers 7 bases. Germline-derived CDR1 and CDR2 are SGHRS and YFSETQ. V was clipped by 3 bases and J by 3 bases; unmatched bases: 6. The CDR3 totals 14 residues. The CDR3 spells CASSSTGPDYEQYF. CDR3 DNA sequence: TGCGCCAGCAGCTCGACAGGGCCTGACTACGAGCAGTACTTC. Complete variable domain (other parts from reference TRBV5-1 and TRBJ2-7): KAGVTQTPRYLIKTRGQQVTLSCSPISGHRSVSWYQQTPGQGLQFLFEYFSETQRNKGNFPGRFSGRQFSNSRSEMNVSTLELGDSALYLCASSSTGPDYEQYFGPGTRLTVT.

This clonotype came up a few times. This rearrangement joins TRBV24-1 to TRBJ2-2, with TRBD1 matching over 9 bases. The ends lost 5 bases at V and 3 bases at J; junction bases unmatched: 15. The germline gives CDR1 KGHDR, CDR2 SFDVKD. The CDR3 has 19 amino acids. CDR3 amino acids: CATSVSKLKQGAHTGELFF. The CDR3 DNA follows: TGTGCCACCAGTGTTTCTAAGCTCAAACAGGGGGCTCACACCGGGGAGCTGTTTTTT.

In this sample, this clonotype turned up many times. The V gene is TRBV12-3 or TRBV12-4, the J gene TRBJ1-1, with D unclear. Trimming removed 1 base from V and 0 bases from J, with 9 bases in between. This CDR3 region has 15 residues. The CDR3 DNA sequence: TGTGCCAGCAGTTTAGGAGCAGGACTGAACACTGAAGCTTTCTTT. Translated: CASSLGAGLNTEAFF.

At least ten counts were recorded for this clonotype. The J gene is TRBJ2-1, the V gene TRBV29-1; D may be TRBD1 (6 bases). The ends were cut back, 3 bases at V and 8 bases at J, with 11 bases in the middle. The CDR3 runs to 12 residues. CDR1 SQVTM and CDR2 ANQGSEA come from the germline V gene. The CDR3 protein is CSVDLGADEQFF. CDR3 bases: TGCAGCGTTGATTTGGGGGCGGATGAGCAGTTCTTC.

Ten or more counts support this clonotype. The chain combines TRBV25-1 with TRBJ1-1; D gene uncertain. V was shortened by 10 bases and J by 5 bases, with 26 bases between the two germline ends. This CDR3 has 16 amino acids. CDR1 and CDR2 from the germline V gene are MGHDK and SYGVNS. The CDR3 sequence is CATDGEDLSTGTEAFF. The DNA for the CDR3 is TGTGCCACCGACGGGGAGGATCTCAGCACCGGGACTGAAGCTTTCTTT.

This clonotype was observed many times. J is TRBJ2-1 and V is TRBV6-2 or TRBV6-3; D is undetermined. The CDR3 has 15 residues. Trimming pared 5 bases from V and 4 bases from J, leaving 15 bases between. The V gene's germline CDR1 is MNHEY and CDR2 SVGEGT. The CDR3 reads CASSPLQTEYNEQFF. The CDR3 coding sequence is TGTGCCAGCAGTCCCCTTCAAACAGAGTACAATGAGCAGTTCTTC.

This clonotype has just a few counts. The chain carries TRBV5-1 and TRBJ2-7; perhaps TRBD1 as D (5 bases). Germline assignment: CDR1 SGHRS and CDR2 YFSETQ. Trimming took off 0 bases at V and 4 bases at J, with 8 bases between the two ends. The CDR3 loop spans 13 amino acids. The CDR3 here is CASSLDQGYEQYF. The CDR3 nucleotides read TGCGCCAGCAGCTTGGACCAGGGTTACGAGCAGTACTTC.

This clonotype was seen ten or more times. V and J are TRBV4-2 and TRBJ2-7; 11 nucleotides agree with TRBD2. In germline, CDR1 is LGHNA, CDR2 YNFKEQ. The trim removed 1 base at V and 3 bases at J, leaving 5 bases unmatched. The CDR3 runs 16 residues. The CDR3 coding sequence is TGTGCCAGCAGCCAAGCCCTAGCGGGAGGACTCTACGAGCAGTACTTC. Translating gives CASSQALAGGLYEQYF.

This clonotype was seen repeatedly, ten times or more. V is TRBV6-2 or TRBV6-3 and J is TRBJ2-5; no reliable D call. CDR1 is MNHEY, CDR2 SVGEGT, per germline. V lost 0 bases, J lost 1 base, and 6 bases lay in between. CDR3 size: 14 residues. The chain's CDR3 is CASSYSKFQETQYF. The CDR3 DNA reads TGTGCCAGCAGTTACTCGAAGTTCCAAGAGACCCAGTACTTC.

The J gene is TRBJ2-1, the V gene TRBV9; 10 positions match TRBD2. The DNA end favors TRBJ2-7, so the J call may be wrong. The CDR3 is made up of 18 amino acids. CDR1 SGDLS and CDR2 YYNGEE come from the germline V gene. The CDR3 sequence is CASSVESGSGRGSNEQYF. The CDR3 DNA reads TGTGCCAGCAGCGTAGAATCGGGGAGCGGGAGGGGAAGCAATGAGCAGTACTTC.

This clonotype was detected a few times. The chain has TRBV28 and TRBJ2-4; tentative D call: TRBD1 (6 bases). Deletions cut 5 bases from V and 7 bases from J, with 12 bases between. Germline V lookup: CDR1 MDHEN, CDR2 SYDVKM. The CDR3 sequence is 13 residues long. This CDR3 is CASSLQGVNIQYF. The CDR3 region has the DNA TGTGCCAGCAGTCTACAGGGCGTGAACATTCAGTACTTC.

The rearrangement joins TRBV3-1 to TRBJ2-1, with 7 bases that match TRBD2. CDR1 is LGHDT and CDR2 is YNNKEL in the germline V gene (reference sequence). The CDR3 covers 16 residues. The V segment lost 0 bases and the J segment 10 bases; nucleotides outside the gene matches: 12. The CDR3 loop is CASSQDLPRLAVEQFF. Written as DNA, the CDR3 is TGTGCCAGCAGCCAAGATCTGCCGAGACTAGCTGTGGAGCAGTTCTTC.

This clonotype occurred a few times. The V gene is TRBV4-3, the J gene TRBJ1-4, with 10 bases aligning to TRBD1. The CDR3 totals 15 residues. V shed 4 bases, J shed 6 bases, and the junction held 5 bases outside the gene matches. Germline CDR1 is LGHNA and CDR2 is YSLEER. The DNA for the CDR3 is TGCGCCAGCAGCCGGACCGGGACAGGGGATGAAAAACTGTTTTTT. Protein: CASSRTGTGDEKLFF.

The chain recombines TRBV11-2 with TRBJ1-4; 8 bases fit TRBD1. The germline V gene has CDR1 SGHAT and CDR2 FQNNGV. The CDR3 runs to 21 residues. V shed 0 bases, J shed 0 bases, and the junction held 15 bases outside the gene matches. The CDR3 here is CASSLDKDGQGPFATNEKLFF. CDR3 in DNA: TGTGCCAGCAGCTTAGATAAGGACGGACAGGGTCCTTTTGCAACTAATGAAAAACTGTTTTTT.

V is TRBV20-1 and J is TRBJ2-7; 9 bases line up with TRBD2. V gave up 3 bases and J gave up 6 bases; unmatched junction bases: 9. This CDR3 has 14 amino acids. CDR1 and CDR2 (germline): DFQATT, SNEGSKA (reference sequence). CDR3 sequence reads: CSASPFSAGGEQYF. The CDR3 nucleotides are TGCAGTGCTAGCCCCTTTTCAGCGGGAGGCGAGCAGTACTTC.

This clonotype has a count of ten or more. The chain employs TRBV4-1 and TRBJ2-7; TRBD1 is a possible D gene (6 bases). CDR1 is MGHRA, CDR2 YSYEKL, per germline. The CDR3 loop spans 16 amino acids. V dropped 0 bases and J dropped 5 bases, with 17 bases sitting between them. The chain's CDR3 is CASSQEGTRGTNEQYF. CDR3 DNA: TGCGCCAGCAGCCAAGAGGGGACACGGGGTACGAACGAGCAGTACTTC.

This clonotype appeared many times. The chain combines TRBV12-3 or TRBV12-4 with TRBJ2-7; no reliable D call. The CDR3 has 12 amino acids. V dropped 6 bases and J dropped 3 bases, with 9 bases sitting between them. The CDR3 sequence: CASSRVHYEQYF. The CDR3 bases are TGTGCCAGCAGCCGGGTGCACTACGAGCAGTACTTC.

J is TRBJ2-3 and V is TRBV29-1; a possible D gene is TRBD2 (5 bases). The germline gives CDR1 SQVTM, CDR2 ANQGSEA. The CDR3 is made up of 12 amino acids. V lost 8 bases and J lost 3, with 12 bases in between. CDR3 nucleotides: TGCAGCATAGGAGAGGGAACAGATACGCAGTATTTT. Protein: CSIGEGTDTQYF.

This clonotype was counted only a few times. The rearrangement links TRBV20-1 to TRBJ1-1; 8 bases agree with TRBD1. The CDR3 runs 12 residues. The germline CDR1 and CDR2 sequences are DFQATT and SNEGSKA (reference sequence). The trim removed 4 bases at V and 5 bases at J, leaving 3 bases unmatched. CDR3 region: CSAKTGGTEAFF. CDR3 nucleotide sequence: TGCAGTGCTAAAACAGGGGGGACTGAAGCTTTCTTT.

The table lists this clonotype with a few counts. The chain couples TRBV5-6 to TRBJ2-1, with TRBD2 identical over 8 bases. In germline, CDR1 is SGHDT, CDR2 YYEEEE. V shed 3 bases, J shed 7 bases, and the junction held 9 bases outside the gene matches. The CDR3 is 15 residues long. The CDR3: CASSSLAGPKNEQFF. The CDR3 DNA reads TGTGCCAGCAGCTCTCTAGCGGGCCCGAAGAATGAGCAGTTCTTC.

There are a few counts of this clonotype. The rearrangement uses TRBV27 and TRBJ2-1; D remains unclear. Between the trimmed V and J ends, which lost 3 bases and 2 bases, there was a span of 17 bases. From germline, CDR1 is MNHEY and CDR2 SMNVEV (reference sequence). This CDR3 has 17 amino acids. CDR3 residues: CASSLAPGHLTYNEQFF. Written as DNA, the CDR3 is TGTGCCAGCAGTTTGGCCCCGGGCCACCTAACCTACAATGAGCAGTTCTTC.